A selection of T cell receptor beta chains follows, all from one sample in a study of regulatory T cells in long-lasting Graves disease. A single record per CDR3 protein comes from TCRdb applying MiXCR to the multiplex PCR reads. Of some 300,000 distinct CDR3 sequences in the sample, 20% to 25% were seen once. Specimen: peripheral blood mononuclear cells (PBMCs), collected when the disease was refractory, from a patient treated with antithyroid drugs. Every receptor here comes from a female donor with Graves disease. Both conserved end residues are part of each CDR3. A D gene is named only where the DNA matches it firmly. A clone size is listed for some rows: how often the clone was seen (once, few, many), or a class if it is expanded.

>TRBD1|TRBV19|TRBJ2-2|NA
CASRPGQGDGELFF
TGTGCCAGTAGACCCGGACAGGGCGACGGGGAGCTGTTTTTT
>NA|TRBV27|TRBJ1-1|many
CASSPKGGTEAFF
TGTGCCAGCAGCCCCAAAGGAGGCACTGAAGCTTTCTTT
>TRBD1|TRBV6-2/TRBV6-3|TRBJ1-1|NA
CASSPDRLKSEAFF
TGTGCCAGCAGTCCGGACAGGCTAAAGAGTGAAGCTTTCTTT
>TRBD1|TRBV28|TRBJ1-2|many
CASNLKPGQGIYGYTF
TGTGCCAGCAACCTGAAACCGGGACAGGGGATCTATGGCTACACCTTC
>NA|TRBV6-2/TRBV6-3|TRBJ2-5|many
CAIGGEYQETQYF
TGTGCCATAGGAGGGGAGTACCAAGAGACCCAGTACTTC
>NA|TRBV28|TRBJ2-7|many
CASSYPLRGHEQYF
TGTGCCAGCAGTTACCCGCTCAGGGGCCACGAGCAGTACTTC
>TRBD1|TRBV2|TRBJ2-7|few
CASSVPADRARTWEQYF
TGTGCCAGCAGTGTACCGGCGGACAGGGCCAGGACCTGGGAGCAGTACTTC
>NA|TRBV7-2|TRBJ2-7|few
CASADRRSSYEQYF
TGTGCCAGCGCTGACAGGCGCAGCTCCTACGAGCAGTACTTC
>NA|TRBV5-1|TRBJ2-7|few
CASGANFGQSYEQYF
TGCGCCAGCGGAGCCAACTTCGGACAGTCCTACGAGCAGTACTTC
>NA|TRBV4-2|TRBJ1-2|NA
CASSQQHGYTF
TGTGCCAGCAGCCAACAACACGGCTACACCTTC
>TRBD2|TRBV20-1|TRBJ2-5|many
CSARAPAGVGTQYF
TGCAGTGCTAGAGCTCCCGCGGGAGTGGGGACCCAGTACTTC
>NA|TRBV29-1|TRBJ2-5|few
CSVLTGFQETQYF
TGCAGCGTGCTGACAGGTTTCCAAGAGACCCAGTACTTC
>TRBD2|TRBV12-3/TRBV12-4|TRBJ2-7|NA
CASTWGGPGYEQYF
TGTGCCAGCACCTGGGGAGGGCCGGGCTACGAGCAGTACTTC
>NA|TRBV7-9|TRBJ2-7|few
CASSFIGEYEQYF
TGTGCCAGCAGCTTCATTGGCGAATACGAGCAGTACTTC
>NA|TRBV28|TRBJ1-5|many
CASSLYRSTNQPQHF
TGTGCCAGCAGTTTATACAGAAGCACCAATCAGCCCCAGCATTTT
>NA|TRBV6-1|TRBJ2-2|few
CASSMDRNTGELFF
TGTGCCAGCAGTATGGACAGAAACACCGGGGAGCTGTTTTTT
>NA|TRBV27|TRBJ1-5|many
CASSRLGGPGPQHF
TGTGCCAGCAGTCGTCTCGGAGGGCCAGGGCCCCAGCATTTT
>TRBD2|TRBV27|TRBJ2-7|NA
CASSETSVNEQYF
TGTGCCAGCAGCGAGACTAGCGTAAACGAGCAGTACTTC
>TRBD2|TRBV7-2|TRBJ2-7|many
CASSLSTGGPYEQYF
TGTGCCAGCAGCTTATCAACGGGAGGGCCCTACGAGCAGTACTTC
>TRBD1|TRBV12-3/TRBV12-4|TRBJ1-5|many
CASRPGTVGQPQHF
TGTGCCAGCCGCCCGGGGACAGTCGGTCAGCCCCAGCATTTT
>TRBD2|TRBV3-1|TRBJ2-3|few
CASSLAAGGISDTQYF
TGTGCCAGCAGCCTCGCAGCGGGAGGAATCTCAGATACGCAGTATTTT
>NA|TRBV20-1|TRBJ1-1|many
CSATGVVGTEAFF
TGCAGTGCTACGGGGGTCGTGGGCACTGAAGCTTTCTTT
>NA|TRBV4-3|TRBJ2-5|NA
CASSQDLTQETQYF
TGCGCCAGCAGCCAAGATTTAACTCAAGAGACCCAGTACTTC
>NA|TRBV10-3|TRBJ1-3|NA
CAISESASTSGDTIYF
TGTGCCATCAGTGAGTCGGCCAGCACCTCTGGAGACACCATATATTTT
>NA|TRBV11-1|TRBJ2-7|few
CASSFDQGPFYEQYF
TGTGCCAGCAGCTTCGATCAGGGGCCCTTCTACGAGCAGTACTTC
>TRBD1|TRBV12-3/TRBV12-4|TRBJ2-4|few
CASSPGQSGLQYF
TGTGCCAGCAGTCCGGGACAGTCGGGCCTCCAGTACTTC
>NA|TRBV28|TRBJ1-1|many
CATLGGQTEAFF
TGTGCCACCCTGGGGGGGCAAACTGAAGCTTTCTTT
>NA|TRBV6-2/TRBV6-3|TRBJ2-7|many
CASSYPREDLSYEQYF
TGTGCCAGCAGTTACCCTCGGGAAGATCTATCCTACGAGCAGTACTTC
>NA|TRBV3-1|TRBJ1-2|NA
CASSQGPPPYGYTF
TGTGCCAGCAGCCAAGGACCTCCACCCTATGGCTACACCTTC
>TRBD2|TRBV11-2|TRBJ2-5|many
CASSLGLAGVGEETQYF
TGTGCCAGCAGTTTGGGACTAGCGGGAGTAGGAGAAGAGACCCAGTACTTC
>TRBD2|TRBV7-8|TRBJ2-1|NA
CASSLVAGGPYNEQFF
TGTGCCAGCAGCTTAGTGGCGGGAGGCCCCTACAATGAGCAGTTCTTC